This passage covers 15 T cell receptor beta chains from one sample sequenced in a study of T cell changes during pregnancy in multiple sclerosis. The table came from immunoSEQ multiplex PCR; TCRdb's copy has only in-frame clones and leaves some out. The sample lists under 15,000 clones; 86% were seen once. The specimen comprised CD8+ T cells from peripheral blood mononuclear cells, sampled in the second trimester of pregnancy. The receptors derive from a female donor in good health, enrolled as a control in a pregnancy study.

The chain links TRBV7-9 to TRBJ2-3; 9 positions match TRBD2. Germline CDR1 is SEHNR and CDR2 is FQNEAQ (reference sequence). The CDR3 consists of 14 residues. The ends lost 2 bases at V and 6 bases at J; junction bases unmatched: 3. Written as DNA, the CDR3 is TGTGCCAGCAGCTTACCCCTAGCGGGGGATACGCAGTATTTT. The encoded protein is CASSLPLAGDTQYF.

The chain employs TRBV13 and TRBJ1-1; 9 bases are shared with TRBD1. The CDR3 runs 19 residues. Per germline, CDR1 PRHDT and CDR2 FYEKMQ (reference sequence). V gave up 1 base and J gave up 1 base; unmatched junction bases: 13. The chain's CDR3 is CASSLVQGQGTSPNTEAFF. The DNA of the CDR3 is TGTGCCAGCAGCTTAGTACAAGGACAGGGGACCTCCCCGAACACTGAAGCTTTCTTT.

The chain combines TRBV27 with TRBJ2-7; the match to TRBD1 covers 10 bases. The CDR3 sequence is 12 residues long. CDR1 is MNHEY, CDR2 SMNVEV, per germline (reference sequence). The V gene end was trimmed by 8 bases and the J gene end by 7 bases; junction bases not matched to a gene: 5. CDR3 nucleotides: TGTGCCAGCCGGGACAGGGGATGGGAGCAGTACTTC. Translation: CASRDRGWEQYF.

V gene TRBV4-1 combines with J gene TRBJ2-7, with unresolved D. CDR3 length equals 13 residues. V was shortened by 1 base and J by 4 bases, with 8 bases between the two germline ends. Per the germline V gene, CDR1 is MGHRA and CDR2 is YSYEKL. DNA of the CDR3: TGCGCCAGCAGCCAAGGAATAACTTACGAGCAGTACTTC. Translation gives CASSQGITYEQYF.

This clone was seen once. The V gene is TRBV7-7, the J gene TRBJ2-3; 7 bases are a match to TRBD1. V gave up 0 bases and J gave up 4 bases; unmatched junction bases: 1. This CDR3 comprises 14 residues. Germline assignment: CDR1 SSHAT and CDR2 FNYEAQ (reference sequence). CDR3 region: CASSLAGTADTQYF. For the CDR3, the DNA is TGTGCCAGCAGCTTAGCCGGGACAGCAGATACGCAGTATTTT.

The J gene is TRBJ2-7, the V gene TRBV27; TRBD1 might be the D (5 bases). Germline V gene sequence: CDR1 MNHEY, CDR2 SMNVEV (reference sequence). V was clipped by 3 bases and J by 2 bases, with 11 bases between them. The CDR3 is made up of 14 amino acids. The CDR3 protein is CASSFNRPTYEQYF. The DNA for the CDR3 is TGTGCCAGCAGTTTTAACAGGCCAACCTACGAGCAGTACTTC.

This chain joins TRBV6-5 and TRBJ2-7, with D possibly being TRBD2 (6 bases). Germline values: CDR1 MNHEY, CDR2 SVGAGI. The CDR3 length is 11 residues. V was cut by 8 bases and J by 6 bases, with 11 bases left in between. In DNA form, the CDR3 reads TGTGCCAGCGGAGGGCCCTCCGAGCAGTACTTC. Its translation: CASGGPSEQYF.

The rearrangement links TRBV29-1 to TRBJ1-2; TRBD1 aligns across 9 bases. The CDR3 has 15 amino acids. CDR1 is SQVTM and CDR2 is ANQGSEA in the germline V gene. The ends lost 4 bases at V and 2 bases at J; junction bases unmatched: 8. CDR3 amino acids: CSVVAGQGSNYGYTF. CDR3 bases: TGCAGCGTTGTGGCTGGACAGGGGTCCAACTATGGCTACACCTTC.

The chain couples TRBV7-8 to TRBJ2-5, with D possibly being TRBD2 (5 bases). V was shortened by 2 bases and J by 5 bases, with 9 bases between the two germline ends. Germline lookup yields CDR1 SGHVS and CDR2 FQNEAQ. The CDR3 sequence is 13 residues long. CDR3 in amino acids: CASSLSGGETQYF. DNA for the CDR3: TGTGCCAGCAGCTTAAGTGGCGGGGAGACCCAGTACTTC.

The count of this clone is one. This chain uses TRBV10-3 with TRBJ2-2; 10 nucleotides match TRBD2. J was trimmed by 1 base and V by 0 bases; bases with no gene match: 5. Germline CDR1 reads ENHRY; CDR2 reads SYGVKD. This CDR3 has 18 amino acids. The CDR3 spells CAISESSPSGRNTGELFF. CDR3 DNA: TGTGCCATCAGTGAGTCGTCCCCTAGCGGGAGGAACACCGGGGAGCTGTTTTTT.

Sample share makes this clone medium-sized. CDR3 protein: CASSRTVSNQPQHF. Written as DNA, the CDR3 is TGTGCCAGCTCACGTACAGTCAGCAATCAGCCCCAGCATTTT. This chain joins TRBV18 and TRBJ1-5; D gene uncertain. Trimming took off 4 bases at V and 1 base at J, with 8 bases between the two ends. The CDR3 sequence is 14 residues long. Germline lookup yields CDR1 KGHSH and CDR2 LQKENI.

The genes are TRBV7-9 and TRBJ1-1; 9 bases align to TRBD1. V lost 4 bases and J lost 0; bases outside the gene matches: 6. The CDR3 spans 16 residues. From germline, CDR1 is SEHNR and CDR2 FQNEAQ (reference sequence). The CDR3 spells CASSSTGTGLNTEAFF. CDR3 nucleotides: TGTGCCAGCAGCTCCACCGGGACAGGGTTGAACACTGAAGCTTTCTTT.

The CDR3 DNA reads as TGCGCCAGCAGCTTACCCCTGGCCCCAGCGGGGCCCGTCCATGAGCAGTTCTTC. As protein: CASSLPLAPAGPVHEQFF. This chain links TRBV5-1 with TRBJ2-1, with TRBD2 identical over 7 bases. Germline V gene data show CDR1 as SGHRS and CDR2 as YFSETQ. The CDR3 loop spans 18 amino acids. After removal of 2 bases from V and 8 bases from J, the junction contained 19 bases not matched to a gene.

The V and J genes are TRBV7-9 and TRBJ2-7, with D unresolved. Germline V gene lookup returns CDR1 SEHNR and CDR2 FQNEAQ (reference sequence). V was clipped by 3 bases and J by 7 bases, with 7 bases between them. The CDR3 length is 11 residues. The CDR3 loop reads CASSLPGEQYF. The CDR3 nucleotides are TGTGCCAGCAGCTTGCCCGGGGAGCAGTACTTC.

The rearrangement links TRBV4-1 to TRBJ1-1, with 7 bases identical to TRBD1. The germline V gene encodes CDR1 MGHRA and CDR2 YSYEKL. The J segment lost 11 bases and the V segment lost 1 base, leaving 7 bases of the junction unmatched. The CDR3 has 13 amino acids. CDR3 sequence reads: CASSQVEGAGAFF. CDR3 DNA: TGCGCCAGCAGCCAAGTGGAGGGGGCGGGGGCTTTCTTT.